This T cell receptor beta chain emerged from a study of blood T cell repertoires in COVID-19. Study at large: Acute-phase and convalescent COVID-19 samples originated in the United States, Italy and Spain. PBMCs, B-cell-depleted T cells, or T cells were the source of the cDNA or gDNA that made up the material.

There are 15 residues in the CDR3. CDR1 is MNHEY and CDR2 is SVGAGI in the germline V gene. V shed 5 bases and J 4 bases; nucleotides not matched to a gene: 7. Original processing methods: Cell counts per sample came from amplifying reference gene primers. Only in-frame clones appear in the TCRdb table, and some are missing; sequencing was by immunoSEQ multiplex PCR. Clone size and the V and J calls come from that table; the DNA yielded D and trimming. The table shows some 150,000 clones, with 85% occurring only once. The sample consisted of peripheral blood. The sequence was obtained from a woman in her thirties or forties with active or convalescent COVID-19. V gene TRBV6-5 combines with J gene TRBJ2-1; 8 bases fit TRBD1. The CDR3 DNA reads TGTGCCAGCAGTCGGCGACAGGGGTCATACAATGAGCAGTTCTTC. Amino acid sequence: CASSRRQGSYNEQFF.